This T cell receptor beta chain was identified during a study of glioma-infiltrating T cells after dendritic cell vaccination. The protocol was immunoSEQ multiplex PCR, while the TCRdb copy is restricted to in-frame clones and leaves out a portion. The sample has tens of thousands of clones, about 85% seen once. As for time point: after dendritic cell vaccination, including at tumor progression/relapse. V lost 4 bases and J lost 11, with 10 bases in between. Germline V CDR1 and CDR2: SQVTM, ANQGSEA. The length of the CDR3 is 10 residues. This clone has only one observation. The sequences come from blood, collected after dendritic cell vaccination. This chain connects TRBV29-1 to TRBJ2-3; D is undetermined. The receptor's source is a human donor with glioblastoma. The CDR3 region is CSVGSSGQYF. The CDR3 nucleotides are TGCAGCGTTGGAAGTTCGGGGCAGTATTTT.